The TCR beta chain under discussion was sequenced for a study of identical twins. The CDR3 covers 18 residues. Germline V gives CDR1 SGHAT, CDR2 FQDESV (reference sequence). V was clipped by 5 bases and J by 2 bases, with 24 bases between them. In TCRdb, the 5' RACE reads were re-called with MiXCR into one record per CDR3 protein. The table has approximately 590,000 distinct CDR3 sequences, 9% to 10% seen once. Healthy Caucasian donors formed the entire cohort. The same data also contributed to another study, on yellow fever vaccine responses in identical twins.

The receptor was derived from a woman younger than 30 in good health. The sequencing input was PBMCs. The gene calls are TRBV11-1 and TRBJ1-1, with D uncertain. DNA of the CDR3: TGTGCCAGCAGCCGGAGTCCGGTTCACTGGGATCAAAACACTGAAGCTTTCTTT. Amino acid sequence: CASSRSPVHWDQNTEAFF.